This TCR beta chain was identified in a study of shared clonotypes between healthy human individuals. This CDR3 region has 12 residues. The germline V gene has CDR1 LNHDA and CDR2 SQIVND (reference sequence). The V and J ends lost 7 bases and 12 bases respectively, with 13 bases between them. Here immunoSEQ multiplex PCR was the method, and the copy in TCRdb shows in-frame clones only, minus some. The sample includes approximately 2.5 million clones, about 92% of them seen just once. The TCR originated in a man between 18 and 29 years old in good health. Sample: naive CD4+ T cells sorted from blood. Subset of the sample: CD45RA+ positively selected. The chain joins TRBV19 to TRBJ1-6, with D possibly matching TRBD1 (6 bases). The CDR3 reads CASKEEGGPLHF. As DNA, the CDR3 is TGTGCCAGTAAAGAGGAGGGGGGACCCCTCCACTTT.